The 3 T cell receptor beta chains reported below all come from one sample, sequenced in a study of blood T cell repertoires in COVID-19. TCRdb's copy holds only in-frame clones and misses some; the assay was immunoSEQ multiplex PCR. The data contain tens of thousands of clones, 65% to 70% of them seen just once; the ten biggest clones take up about 15%. Sequencing input: peripheral blood. All receptors come from a human donor in a cohort sampled during active COVID-19.

This clone occurred a few times. The V gene is TRBV12-3 or TRBV12-4, the J gene TRBJ1-4; no clear D. The CDR3 loop spans 13 amino acids. The V gene lost 6 bases and the J gene lost 5 bases, with 10 bases spanning the gap. The CDR3 reads CASSWPGNEKLFF. Here the CDR3 DNA reads TGTGCCAGCAGCTGGCCGGGAAATGAAAAACTGTTTTTT.

J is TRBJ1-5 and V is TRBV7-2; D call uncertain. Trimming stripped 6 bases from V and 5 bases from J, with 11 bases between. The germline V gene encodes CDR1 SGHTA and CDR2 FQGNSA. CDR3 length: 13 amino acids. For the CDR3, the DNA is TGTGCCAGCAGTCTCCCCGGGGATCAGCCCCAGCATTTT. It codes for CASSLPGDQPQHF.

The chain couples TRBV10-1 to TRBJ2-7; no firm D call. Between the trimmed V and J ends, which lost 5 bases and 3 bases, there was a span of 20 bases. The CDR3 has 16 residues. Germline assignment: CDR1 WNHNN and CDR2 SYGVQD (reference sequence). Here the CDR3 reads CASSNDLVPHYYEQYF. CDR3 coding DNA: TGCGCCAGCAGTAATGATTTGGTACCCCACTACTACGAGCAGTACTTC.